This T cell receptor (beta chain) was sequenced in a study of radiotherapy plus CTLA-4 blockade in lung cancer. Study-wide background: Objective response was observed in roughly a sixth of patients, and disease control in about 30%. Points from the study as a whole: Early blood T cell clone dynamics, with interferon-beta, were reported to best predict response. Tumor-origin TCR clones grew in blood after radiotherapy plus ipilimumab.

CDR1 and CDR2 (germline): MNHEY, SMNVEV (reference sequence). The V end was cut by 4 bases, the J end by 0 bases, with 11 bases between. This CDR3 contains 15 residues. TCRdb keeps only in-frame clones here, not all; method: immunoSEQ multiplex PCR. The sample consists of 80,000 to 100,000 clones, around 88% of them appearing once. This clone was seen once. The target antigen is unknown. Patients had chemo-refractory metastatic non-small-cell lung cancer and received focal radiation plus CTLA-4 blockade that used ipilimumab. The sample consisted of peripheral blood, taken from a patient treated with radiotherapy plus ipilimumab. This sequence was found in a human donor with non-small cell lung cancer that progressed on radiotherapy plus ipilimumab. V and J are TRBV27 and TRBJ2-3; tentatively, D is TRBD2 (6 bases). The CDR3 DNA is TGTGCCAGCAGTTCCCCCGCGGGGAGCACAGATACGCAGTATTTT. Protein sequence: CASSSPAGSTDTQYF.